Shown below are 12 T cell receptor beta chains from a single sample sequenced in a study of blood T cell repertoires in COVID-19. This table comes from immunoSEQ multiplex PCR, and its TCRdb copy is limited to in-frame clones, with some not included. The data show more than 300,000 clones, with more than 75% seen just once and less than 3.5% held by the top ten. The sequencing input was peripheral blood. These TCRs come from a woman in her late teens or twenties who had recovered from COVID-19.

This chain links TRBV19 with TRBJ1-6; unclear D gene. The CDR3 is 15 amino acids. Trimming removed 3 bases from V and 5 bases from J, with 11 bases in between. CDR1 is LNHDA, CDR2 SQIVND, per germline (reference sequence). In DNA, the CDR3 is TGTGCCAGTAGTATTGAGGGCCAGGATAATTCACCCCTCCACTTT. Its protein is CASSIEGQDNSPLHF.

The rearrangement joins TRBV19 to TRBJ1-1, with D unclear. Trimming stripped 1 base from V and 5 bases from J, with 17 bases between. Germline CDR1 is LNHDA and CDR2 is SQIVND (reference sequence). The CDR3 covers 16 residues. The CDR3: CASSIVGLGAGTEAFF. DNA of the CDR3: TGTGCCAGTAGTATAGTAGGTCTGGGAGCCGGGACTGAAGCTTTCTTT.

V and J are TRBV15 and TRBJ2-3; 8 nucleotides agree with TRBD2. In germline, CDR1 is LNHNV, CDR2 YYDKDF (reference sequence). This CDR3 region has 15 residues. J was trimmed by 5 bases and V by 1 base; bases with no gene match: 5. CDR3 residues: CATSRGSGRLDTQYF. Here the CDR3 DNA reads TGTGCCACCAGCAGAGGGAGCGGGAGATTAGATACGCAGTATTTT.

This clone was detected once. The gene calls are TRBV5-1 and TRBJ2-3, with D possibly TRBD2 on 5 matching bases. The CDR3 runs to 15 residues. V was shortened by 6 bases and J by 4 bases, with 18 bases between the two germline ends. CDR1 is SGHRS and CDR2 is YFSETQ in the germline V gene. This CDR3 reads CASMLAGPPADTQYF. CDR3 sequence (DNA): TGCGCCAGCATGCTAGCCGGGCCACCCGCAGATACGCAGTATTTT. The full variable domain, with the rest looked up from reference TRBV5-1 and TRBJ2-3, is KAGVTQTPRYLIKTRGQQVTLSCSPISGHRSVSWYQQTPGQGLQFLFEYFSETQRNKGNFPGRFSGRQFSNSRSEMNVSTLELGDSALYLCASMLAGPPADTQYFGPGTRLTVL.

The chain recombines TRBV25-1 with TRBJ1-3, with 8 bases aligning to TRBD1. The V and J ends lost 4 bases and 5 bases, in that order; junction bases with no gene match: 4. The CDR3 runs 14 residues. The germline V gene encodes CDR1 MGHDK and CDR2 SYGVNS. The CDR3 region is CASSATGARNTIYF. CDR3 sequence (DNA): TGTGCCAGCAGTGCGACAGGGGCTCGAAACACCATATATTTT.

This chain joins TRBV9 and TRBJ2-2, with TRBD2 matching 7 bases. The J segment lost 6 bases and the V segment lost 3 bases, leaving 5 bases of the junction unmatched. From germline, CDR1 is SGDLS and CDR2 YYNGEE. The length of the CDR3 is 14 residues. The CDR3 here is CASSASGKAGELFF. The CDR3 DNA is TGTGCCAGCAGCGCGAGCGGGAAGGCCGGGGAGCTGTTTTTT.

This clone is a singleton in its sample. Other DNA sequences within the sample encode an identical CDR3. V is TRBV30 and J is TRBJ1-2; no firm D call. Trimming pared 3 bases from V and 2 bases from J, leaving 7 bases between. Germline V gene data show CDR1 as GTSNPN and CDR2 as SVGIG (reference sequence). CDR3 length equals 12 residues. The CDR3 DNA sequence: TGTGCCTGGAGGCCCGGGAACTATGGCTACACCTTC. Residues: CAWRPGNYGYTF. The full variable domain, its missing parts supplied by reference TRBV30 and TRBJ1-2, is SQTIHQWPATLVQPVGSPLSLECTVEGTSNPNLYWYRQAAGRGLQLLFYSVGIGQISSEVPQNLSASRPQDRQFILSSKKLLLSDSGFYLCAWRPGNYGYTFGSGTRLTVV.

The chain is built from TRBV5-1 and TRBJ2-7; TRBD2 agrees at 9 bases. Trimming removed 4 bases from V and 1 base from J; junction bases left unmatched: 12. Germline CDR1 reads SGHRS; CDR2 reads YFSETQ. The CDR3 has 17 residues. This chain's CDR3 is CASSRGGAGGSSYEQYV. The CDR3 region has the DNA TGCGCCAGCAGCCGCGGTGGGGCGGGAGGGTCTTCCTACGAGCAGTACGTC.

The chain uses TRBV18 and TRBJ2-1; TRBD2 matches at 13 bases. Germline V gives CDR1 KGHSH, CDR2 LQKENI. CDR3 size: 15 residues. V dropped 2 bases and J dropped 6; count of bases not matched to a gene: 1. The DNA for the CDR3 is TGTGCCAGCTCACCATGGACTAGCGGGAGCAATGAGCAGTTCTTC. This sequence encodes CASSPWTSGSNEQFF.

This chain connects TRBV21-1 to TRBJ2-7; the DNA was not used to check the table's D call, TRBD2. TRBV21-1 represents a pseudogene. The CDR3 totals 24 residues. The CDR3 sequence: CASSKVGELYNAGAEGTSSYEQYV. CDR3 in DNA: TGTGCCAGCAGCAAAGTGGGAGAACTCTATAATGCGGGAGCCGAGGGAACTTCCTCCTACGAGCAGTACGTC.

The rearrangement uses TRBV7-2 and TRBJ1-5; D is unresolved. Germline V gene data show CDR1 as SGHTA and CDR2 as FQGNSA. Trimming removed 3 bases at V and 9 bases at J, with 12 bases between. The CDR3 loop spans 13 amino acids. CDR3 DNA: TGTGCCAGCAGCTTTGGACTGACGTGGCCCCAGCATTTT. Translation gives CASSFGLTWPQHF.

The chain carries TRBV7-2 and TRBJ2-5; 12 bases map to TRBD2. The CDR3 extends over 17 amino acids. Germline assignment: CDR1 SGHTA and CDR2 FQGNSA. J was trimmed by 5 bases and V by 6 bases; bases with no gene match: 13. The DNA of the CDR3 is TGTGCCAGCAGTCCGCTGGCTAGCGGGAGGGCCAGGGAGACCCAGTACTTC. As protein: CASSPLASGRARETQYF.